The sequence of this TCR beta chain was determined in a study of long-term antiretroviral therapy in people with HIV. Study-wide findings and caveats: Diversity increased after ART yet remained lower than in transplant donor controls. HIV repertoires had narrower CDR3 length ranges than controls.

As to this clone: Its antigen is not known.

Donors needed at least one pre-ART PBMC sample plus at least two post-ART samples. A v3.0 immunoSEQ assay was performed at survey level. Sequencing of each sample targeted 40,000-50,000 T-cell genomes. The data were produced by immunoSEQ multiplex PCR, yet TCRdb's version contains in-frame clones alone and is incomplete. The sample holds about 39,000 clones, roughly 90% seen once. The CDR3 spans 12 residues. Germline V lookup: CDR1 SGHAT, CDR2 FQNNGV. The germline V and J ends were trimmed by 4 bases and 2 bases, with 6 bases remaining between them. Sample: unsorted PBMCs, taken 1.2 years after starting antiretroviral therapy. The chain carries TRBV11-2 and TRBJ2-7; D gene uncertain. The TCR sequence derives from a woman between 50 and 59 years old with HIV. The CDR3 coding sequence is TGTGCCAGCAGCTCCGGGCCCTACGAGCAGTACTTC. Its protein is CASSSGPYEQYF.